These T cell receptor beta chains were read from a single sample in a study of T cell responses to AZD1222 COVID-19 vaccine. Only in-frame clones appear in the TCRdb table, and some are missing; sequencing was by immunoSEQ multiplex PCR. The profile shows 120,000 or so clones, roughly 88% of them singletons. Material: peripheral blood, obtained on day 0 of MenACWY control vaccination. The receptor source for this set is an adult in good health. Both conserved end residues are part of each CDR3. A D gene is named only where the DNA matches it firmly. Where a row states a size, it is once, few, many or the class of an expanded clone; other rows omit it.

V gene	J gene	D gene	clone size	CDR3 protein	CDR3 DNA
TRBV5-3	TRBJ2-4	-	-	CARSWPKTPAKNIQYF	TGTGCCAGAAGCTGGCCGAAGACCCCAGCCAAAAACATTCAGTACTTC
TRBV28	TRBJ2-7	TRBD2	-	CASSSPSGSPVREQYF	TGTGCCAGCAGTTCCCCTAGCGGGAGCCCCGTGAGGGAGCAGTACTTC
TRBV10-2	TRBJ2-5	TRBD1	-	CASSPQGALEETQYF	TGCGCCAGCAGTCCTCAGGGGGCTTTGGAAGAGACCCAGTACTTC
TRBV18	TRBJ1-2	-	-	CASSPSGNYGYTF	TGTGCCAGCTCACCATCGGGTAACTATGGCTACACCTTC
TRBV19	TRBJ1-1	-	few	CAPHRDRSMNTEAFF	TGTGCCCCTCACCGGGACCGAAGCATGAACACTGAAGCTTTCTTT
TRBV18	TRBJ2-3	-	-	CASSPPGRTDTQYF	TGTGCCAGCTCACCACCGGGTCGCACAGATACGCAGTATTTT
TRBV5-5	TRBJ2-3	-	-	CASSPDPKTDTQYF	TGTGCCAGCAGCCCCGATCCTAAGACTGATACGCAGTATTTT
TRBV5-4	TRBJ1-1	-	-	CASRPQIGRNTEAFF	TGTGCCAGCAGACCACAAATCGGGCGGAACACTGAAGCTTTCTTT
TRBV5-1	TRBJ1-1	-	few	CASSLEGLGTEAFF	TGCGCCAGCAGCTTGGAGGGGTTAGGCACTGAAGCTTTCTTT
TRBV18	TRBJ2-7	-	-	CASSPPGRANYEQYF	TGTGCCAGCTCACCACCCGGCAGGGCTAACTACGAGCAGTACTTC
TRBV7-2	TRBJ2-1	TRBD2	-	CASSLAAGGSYYNEQFF	TGTGCCAGCAGCTTAGCGGCGGGAGGGAGTTACTACAATGAGCAGTTCTTC
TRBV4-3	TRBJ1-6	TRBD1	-	CASSQAAGGQGFSPLHF	TGCGCCAGCAGCCAAGCAGCAGGGGGACAGGGGTTTTCACCCCTCCACTTT
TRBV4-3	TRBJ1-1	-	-	CASSQVRGNAEAFF	TGCGCCAGCAGCCAAGTACGTGGGAACGCTGAAGCTTTCTTT
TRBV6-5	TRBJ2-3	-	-	CASSYGIANPQYF	TGTGCCAGCAGTTACGGGATAGCGAATCCGCAGTATTTT
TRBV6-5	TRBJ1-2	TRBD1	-	CASSGQGSHGYTF	TGTGCCAGCAGCGGACAGGGAAGCCATGGCTACACCTTC
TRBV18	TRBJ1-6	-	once	CASSHDTFYNSPLHF	TGTGCCAGCTCACATGACACGTTTTATAATTCACCCCTCCACTTT
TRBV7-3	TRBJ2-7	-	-	CASSLIGGNYEQYF	TGTGCCAGCAGCTTAATCGGCGGGAATTACGAGCAGTACTTC
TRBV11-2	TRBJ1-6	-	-	CASSPAWTASSYNSPLHF	TGTGCCAGCAGCCCCGCTTGGACAGCGTCCTCCTATAATTCACCCCTCCACTTT
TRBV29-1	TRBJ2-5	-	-	CSALRETQYF	TGCAGCGCCCTCCGAGAGACCCAGTACTTC
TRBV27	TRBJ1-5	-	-	CASSSGTPGNQPQHF	TGTGCCAGCAGTTCCGGGACACCCGGCAATCAGCCCCAGCATTTT
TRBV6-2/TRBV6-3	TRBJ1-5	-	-	CASSSRTVSNQPQHF	TGTGCCAGCAGCTCTAGGACTGTTAGCAATCAGCCCCAGCATTTT
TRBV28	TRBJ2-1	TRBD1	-	CASSLGGTGFNEQFF	TGTGCCAGCAGTTTAGGTGGGACAGGGTTCAATGAGCAGTTCTTC
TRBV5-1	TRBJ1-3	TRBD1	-	CASSFDRGSGNTIYF	TGCGCCAGCAGCTTCGACAGGGGCTCTGGAAACACCATATATTTT
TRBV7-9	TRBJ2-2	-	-	CASSLTPSTGELFF	TGTGCCAGCAGCTTAACGCCTTCTACCGGGGAGCTGTTTTTT
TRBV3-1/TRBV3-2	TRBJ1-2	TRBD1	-	CASSQGSPDRAGYTF	TGTGCCAGCAGCCAAGGAAGCCCGGACAGGGCCGGCTACACCTTC
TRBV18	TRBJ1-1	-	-	CASSPAERQMNTEAFF	TGTGCCAGCTCACCGGCAGAAAGACAAATGAACACTGAAGCTTTCTTT
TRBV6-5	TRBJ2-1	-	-	CASRRDRYNEQFF	TGTGCCAGCAGACGGGACCGCTACAATGAGCAGTTCTTC
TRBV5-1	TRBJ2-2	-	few	CASSLDLLNTGELFF	TGCGCCAGCAGCTTGGACCTGCTGAACACCGGGGAGCTGTTTTTT
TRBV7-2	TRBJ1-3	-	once	CASSLAAGQSHTIYF	TGTGCCAGCAGCTTAGCCGCCGGGCAATCTCACACCATATATTTT
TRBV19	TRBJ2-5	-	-	CASRTTVLGGGGETQYF	TGTGCCAGTAGGACTACCGTGCTGGGGGGCGGTGGGGAGACCCAGTACTTC
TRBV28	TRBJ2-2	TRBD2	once	CASTPWGGLASNTGELFF	TGTGCCAGCACTCCTTGGGGCGGACTAGCGAGTAACACCGGGGAGCTGTTTTTT
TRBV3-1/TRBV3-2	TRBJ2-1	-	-	CASRGSGEQFF	TGTGCCAGCAGGGGAAGTGGTGAGCAGTTCTTC
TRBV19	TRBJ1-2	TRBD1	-	CASSTHPGTGEANYGYTF	TGTGCCAGTAGTACCCACCCCGGGACAGGGGAAGCTAACTATGGCTACACCTTC
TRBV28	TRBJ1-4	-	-	CASSLVGKGEKLFF	TGTGCCAGCAGTTTAGTGGGGAAAGGGGAAAAACTGTTTTTT
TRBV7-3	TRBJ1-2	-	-	CASSLLATDEAGYTF	TGTGCCAGCAGCTTATTGGCCACGGACGAAGCTGGCTACACCTTC
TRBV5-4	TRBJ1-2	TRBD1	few	CASSLGGTGEIYGYTF	TGTGCCAGCAGCTTGGGTGGGACAGGGGAAATCTATGGCTACACCTTC
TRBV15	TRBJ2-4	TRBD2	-	CATSRLILAGDSIAKNIQYF	TGTGCCACCAGCAGACTCATCCTAGCGGGAGACTCCATAGCCAAAAACATTCAGTACTTC
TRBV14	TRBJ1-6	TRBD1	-	CASSQRDRGLGSPLHF	TGTGCCAGCAGCCAAAGAGACAGGGGGCTTGGTTCACCCCTCCACTTT
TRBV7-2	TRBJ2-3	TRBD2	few	CASSLVGGGADTQYF	TGTGCCAGCAGCTTAGTTGGCGGGGGGGCAGATACGCAGTATTTT
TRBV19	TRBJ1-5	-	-	CASSGAGAYSNQPQHF	TGTGCCAGTAGTGGGGCGGGGGCTTATAGCAATCAGCCCCAGCATTTT
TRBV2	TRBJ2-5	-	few	CASTRLQETQYF	TGTGCCAGCACCAGACTCCAAGAGACCCAGTACTTC
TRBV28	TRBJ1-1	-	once	CASSFGRNTEAFF	TGTGCCAGCAGTTTTGGTAGGAACACTGAAGCTTTCTTT
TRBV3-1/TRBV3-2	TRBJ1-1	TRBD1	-	CASSQTNRGTEAFF	TGTGCCAGCAGCCAAACTAACAGGGGAACTGAAGCTTTCTTT
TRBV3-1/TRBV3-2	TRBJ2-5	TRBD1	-	CASSEGTGGALETQYF	TGTGCCAGCAGCGAAGGGACAGGGGGCGCCTTGGAGACCCAGTACTTC
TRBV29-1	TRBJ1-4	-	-	CSVGRGYDEKLFF	TGCAGCGTGGGCAGGGGTTACGACGAAAAACTGTTTTTT
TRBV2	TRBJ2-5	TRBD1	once	CASNPDRDQETQYF	TGTGCCAGCAATCCTGACAGGGACCAAGAGACCCAGTACTTC
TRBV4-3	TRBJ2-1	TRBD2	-	CASSQVTYTSGGPGREQFF	TGCGCCAGCAGCCAAGTTACCTATACTAGCGGGGGCCCCGGTCGGGAGCAGTTCTTC
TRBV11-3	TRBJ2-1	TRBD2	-	CASSPAPTKLAGSREQFF	TGTGCCAGCAGCCCCGCCCCTACCAAACTAGCGGGAAGTCGTGAGCAGTTCTTC
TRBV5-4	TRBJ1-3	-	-	CASSRDLNRGDTIYF	TGTGCCAGCAGCCGGGACCTCAACCGAGGAGACACCATATATTTT
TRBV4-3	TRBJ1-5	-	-	CASSQGQGNQPQHF	TGCGCCAGCAGCCAAGGCCAGGGGAATCAGCCCCAGCATTTT
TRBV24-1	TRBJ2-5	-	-	CATSVSGTQYF	TGTGCCACCAGTGTGTCCGGGACCCAGTACTTC
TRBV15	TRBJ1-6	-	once	CATSRGQNSPLHF	TGTGCCACCAGCAGAGGGCAAAATTCACCCCTCCACTTT